A single T cell receptor beta chain is shown here with its context. Its target is unknown. This sample was taken from a study of Ad26.COV2.S vaccination and SARS-CoV-2 variants. Study-level information: By the intramuscular route, Ad26.COV2.S was given once, or twice 56 days apart.

Germline V gene lookup returns CDR1 MNHEY and CDR2 SVGEGT. With V trimmed by 0 bases and J by 6 bases, 6 bases remained unmatched. The CDR3 extends over 16 amino acids. The study's findings and limits: Spike-specific responses of CD8+ and CD4+ T cells were reported to display substantial breadth after vaccination.

Treatment: roughly 18 received Ad26.COV2.S at low or high dose, single or two shots; a few received placebo; per-sample allocation not given. Sampling was done on day 63 after the first vaccine or placebo injection. Wuhan-strain SARS-CoV-2 spike was expressed by the Ad26 vector that made up the vaccine. Method: immunoSEQ multiplex PCR; TCRdb's copy keeps in-frame clones and lacks some. Of 320,000 or so clones listed, 90% were seen once; the top ten hold roughly 6%. This sample comprised peripheral blood, obtained in a trial of Ad26.COV2.S vaccine versus placebo. The receptor was derived from a person between 18 and 60 years old who received the Ad26.COV2.S COVID-19 vaccine or a placebo. This sequence joins TRBV6-2 or TRBV6-3 and TRBJ2-1, with 9 positions matching TRBD2. CDR3 residues: CASSYSLLAGPNEQFF. CDR3 nucleotides: TGTGCCAGCAGTTACTCGTTACTAGCGGGTCCCAATGAGCAGTTCTTC.